What follows describes a single T cell receptor beta chain. This entry is derived from a study of blood T cell repertoires in COVID-19. With 1 base removed from V and 5 bases from J, the gap between germline ends came to 18 bases. Germline V gene lookup returns CDR1 MDHEN and CDR2 SYDVKM. This CDR3 has 17 amino acids. Per the study methods: Cell counts per sample came from amplifying reference gene primers. Assay: immunoSEQ multiplex PCR; the TCRdb copy retains only in-frame clones and omits some. V and J calls and clone size are copied from that table; D and trimming were computed from the DNA. The sample shows 60,000 to 65,000 clones, about 76% of them seen only once.

The chain couples TRBV28 to TRBJ2-1; D perhaps matches TRBD2 (6 bases). The sequencing sample was made of peripheral blood. This receptor was taken from a woman aged 80 or over with acute or convalescent COVID-19. Here the CDR3 DNA reads TGTGCCAGCAGTTTATTCTCACCCCGGCGGGGACACAATGAGCAGTTCTTC. Amino acids: CASSLFSPRRGHNEQFF.